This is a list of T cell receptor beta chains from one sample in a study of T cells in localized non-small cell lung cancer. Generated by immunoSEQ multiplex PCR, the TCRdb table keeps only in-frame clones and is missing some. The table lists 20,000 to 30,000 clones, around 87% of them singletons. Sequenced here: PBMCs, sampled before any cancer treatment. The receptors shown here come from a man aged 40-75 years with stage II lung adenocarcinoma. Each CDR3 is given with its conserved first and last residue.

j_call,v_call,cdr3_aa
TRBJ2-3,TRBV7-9,CASSLVPDTQYF
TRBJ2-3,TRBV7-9,CASSLGTPSTDTQYF
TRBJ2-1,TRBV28,CASSLQNAGGPSYNEQFF
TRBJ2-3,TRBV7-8,CASSRSSLGDTQYF
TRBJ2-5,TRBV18,CASSPRPDEETQYF
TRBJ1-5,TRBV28,CASSSRRVTLQPQHF
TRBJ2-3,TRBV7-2,CASSLDGSGTDTQYF
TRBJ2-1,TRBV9,CASSVGGFYEQFF
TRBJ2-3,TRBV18,CASSSSALPDTQYF
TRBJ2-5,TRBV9,CASSVLGGVQETQYF
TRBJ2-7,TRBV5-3,CARTQGRGIPDEQYF
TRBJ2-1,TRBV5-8,CASSPRTGLIDNEQFF
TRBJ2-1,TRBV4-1,CASSQITGTGPDDEQFF
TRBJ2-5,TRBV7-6,CASSLAPNRRETQYF
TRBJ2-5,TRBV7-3,CASSRHIQETQYF
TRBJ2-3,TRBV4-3,CASSQSVPGSTDTQYF
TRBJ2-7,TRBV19,CASSKAHRDYEQYF
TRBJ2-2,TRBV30,CAWSPGHTGELFF
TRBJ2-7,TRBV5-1,CASSLSGAGSEQYF
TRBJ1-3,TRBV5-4,CASSLGGYGNTIYF
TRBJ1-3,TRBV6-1,CASSESPPGFHTIYF
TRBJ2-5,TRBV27,CASSLFWGRQETQYF
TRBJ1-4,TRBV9,CASSVGTGEGEKLFF
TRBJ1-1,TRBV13,CASSRLTGGYVNTEAFF
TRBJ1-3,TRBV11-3,CASSTRDGGVSGNTIYF
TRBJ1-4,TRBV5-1,CASSSGTDYEKLFF
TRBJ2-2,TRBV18,CASSPLKGRTGNTGELFF
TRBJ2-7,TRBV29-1,CSVGKHYEQYF
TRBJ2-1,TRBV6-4,CASSEWDNQGGEQFF
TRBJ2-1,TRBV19,CASRGDHGTYNEQFF